This TCR beta chain was documented in a study of T cell changes during pregnancy in multiple sclerosis. The CDR3 loop spans 13 amino acids. Germline CDR1 reads SGHTA; CDR2 reads FQGNSA. Trimming took off 4 bases at V and 3 bases at J, with 8 bases between the two ends. Sequenced by immunoSEQ multiplex PCR; TCRdb stores in-frame clones only, minus some. The table lists about 43,000 clones, approximately 91% of them singletons. The sequenced sample consisted of PBMCs (not recorded whether the cells were cultured). This chain uses TRBV7-2 with TRBJ2-3, with a weak D call TRBD2 (5 bases). The receptor's source is a female donor with multiple sclerosis, enrolled in a pregnancy study. CDR3 protein: CASSYSGTDTQYF. The CDR3 nucleotides are TGTGCCAGCAGCTATTCGGGGACAGATACGCAGTATTTT.